This T cell receptor (beta chain) originates from a study of shared clonotypes between healthy human individuals. Points from the study as a whole: In general, naive subsets displayed greater estimated richness than memory subsets did.

CDR3 size: 15 residues. Germline V lookup: CDR1 SGHNT, CDR2 YENEEA. The V and J ends lost 5 bases and 0 bases respectively, with 11 bases between them. Note on this clone: Its antigen is undetermined.

Genomic DNA of each subset was evenly split across several immunoSEQ plates. Clones were sequenced by immunoSEQ multiplex PCR, and TCRdb holds only the in-frame ones, with some missing. The table records approximately 320,000 clones, around two thirds of them present only once. The genes are TRBV11-3 and TRBJ1-3; D is unresolved. The sample taken for sequencing was memory CD4+ T cells sorted from blood. The subset: CD45RA-negative fraction. The receptor's source is a man aged 25-45 years in good health. The CDR3 sequence is CASSVDGRSGNTIYF. For the CDR3, the DNA is TGTGCCAGCAGCGTGGACGGCCGCTCTGGAAACACCATATATTTT.